The 20 T cell receptor beta chains listed next were all sequenced from one sample in a study of OX40 agonist ivuxolimab in advanced cancers. Libraries were prepared by immunoSEQ multiplex PCR; TCRdb keeps only in-frame clonotypes and omits some of them. In the table there are about 48,000 clones, around 85% of which are singletons. The sample consisted of CD4+ or CD8+ T cells sorted from blood, taken in a trial of the OX40 agonist ivuxolimab. These receptor sequences come from an adult with an advanced solid tumor such as melanoma, head and neck, liver or kidney cancer.

The rearrangement links TRBV18 to TRBJ2-7, with 7 nucleotides matching TRBD1. The CDR3 loop spans 16 amino acids. V lost 3 bases to trimming and J lost 0 bases; unmatched junction nucleotides: 8. CDR1 is KGHSH, CDR2 LQKENI, per germline. The chain's CDR3 is CASSPYRGDSSYEQYF. CDR3 bases: TGTGCCAGCTCACCGTACAGGGGCGACAGCTCCTACGAGCAGTACTTC. The variable domain in full, with the rest retrieved from reference TRBV18 and TRBJ2-7, is NAGVMQNPRHLVRRRGQEARLRCSPMKGHSHVYWYRQLPEEGLKFMVYLQKENIIDESGMPKERFSAEFPKEGPSILRIQQVVRGDSAAYFCASSPYRGDSSYEQYFGPGTRLTVT.

The gene calls are TRBV6-6 and TRBJ1-5, with D tentatively TRBD1 (5 bases). The V end lost 6 bases, the J end lost 9 bases, and 21 bases lay between the germline ends. Germline lookup yields CDR1 MNHNY and CDR2 SVGAGI (reference sequence). The CDR3 totals 15 residues. The CDR3 DNA reads as TGTGCCAGCAGGCCTCAGCAGGGCGACGTGGGGCCCCAGCATTTT. Amino acids: CASRPQQGDVGPQHF.

This clone has just a few counts. The same CDR3 can be traced to other DNA sequences in this sample. The chain joins TRBV28 to TRBJ2-6; 9 bases fit TRBD1. V dropped 2 bases and J dropped 0; count of bases not matched to a gene: 5. From germline, CDR1 is MDHEN and CDR2 SYDVKM. The CDR3 extends over 18 amino acids. CDR3 protein: CASSLTGTGSSGANVLTF. CDR3 in DNA: TGTGCCAGCAGTTTAACCGGGACAGGGTCCTCTGGGGCCAACGTCCTGACTTTC.

The V call is TRBV5-5, the J call TRBJ1-5; D not resolved. CDR1 is SGHKS and CDR2 is YYEKEE in the germline V gene (reference sequence). CDR3 length equals 13 residues. V gave up 0 bases and J gave up 7 bases, with 8 bases separating them. DNA for the CDR3: TGTGCCAGCAGCTTGGACTGGGAACAGCCCCAGCATTTT. Protein product: CASSLDWEQPQHF.

CDR3 residues: CASSTGTLVRSGEQFF. CDR3 DNA: TGTGCCAGCAGCACCGGGACATTAGTTAGGTCAGGTGAGCAGTTCTTC. The chain has TRBV7-2 and TRBJ2-1; possible D gene TRBD1, 6 bases. This CDR3 has 16 amino acids. Germline lookup yields CDR1 SGHTA and CDR2 FQGNSA. Trimming took 5 bases from V and 9 from J, leaving 23 bases between them.

The chain has TRBV18 and TRBJ2-5; D perhaps matches TRBD1 (6 bases). This CDR3 is built from 13 residues. Germline assignment: CDR1 KGHSH and CDR2 LQKENI. V lost 4 bases and J lost 1, with 7 bases in between. DNA of the CDR3: TGTGCCAGCTCACGGACAGTCCAAGAGACCCAGTACTTC. Translated, it gives CASSRTVQETQYF.

The CDR3, as DNA: TGTGCCAGCAGCTTAACGGATGAAAAACTGTTTTTT. Amino acids: CASSLTDEKLFF. The rearrangement links TRBV5-5 to TRBJ1-4; no reliable D call. The CDR3 consists of 12 residues. V was shortened by 2 bases and J by 6 bases, with 5 bases between the two germline ends. The germline CDR1 and CDR2 sequences are SGHKS and YYEKEE (reference sequence).

This clone was observed a single time. J is TRBJ1-3 and V is TRBV6-5; D gene uncertain. Germline V lookup: CDR1 MNHEY, CDR2 SVGAGI. CDR3 size: 15 residues. The germline V and J ends were trimmed by 3 bases and 0 bases, with 9 bases remaining between them. The CDR3 DNA reads as TGTGCCAGCAGTTATTCTTACAGCTCTGGAAACACCATATATTTT. This codes for CASSYSYSSGNTIYF.

The chain couples TRBV16 to TRBJ1-2; D possibly corresponds to TRBD1 (5 bases). Germline CDR1 KGHSY, CDR2 FQNENV. The V gene lost 4 bases and the J gene lost 7 bases, with 13 bases spanning the gap. The CDR3 sequence is 13 residues long. This CDR3 is CASSPQGRGGYTF. The DNA for the CDR3 is TGTGCCAGCAGCCCCCAGGGAAGGGGTGGCTACACCTTC.

The chain carries TRBV19 and TRBJ1-5, with D unresolved. From germline, CDR1 is LNHDA and CDR2 SQIVND (reference sequence). The length of the CDR3 is 11 residues. V dropped 11 bases and J dropped 0 bases, with 5 bases sitting between them. CDR3 coding DNA: TGTGCCTCAGGTAGCAATCAGCCCCAGCATTTT. Translation: CASGSNQPQHF.

The V call is TRBV25-1, the J call TRBJ2-1; maybe TRBD2 (6 bases). V lost 6 bases and J lost 9, with 12 bases in between. Germline values: CDR1 MGHDK, CDR2 SYGVNS. The CDR3 runs to 12 residues. The CDR3 region has the DNA TGTGCCAGCAGCGAACTAGCTTTTGAGCAGTTCTTC. It yields the protein CASSELAFEQFF.

This clone is medium-sized (0.01 to 0.1%). The chain links TRBV12-1 to TRBJ2-5; the table's D call, TRBD1, was not checked against the DNA. TRBV12-1 is an annotated pseudogene. CDR3 length equals 15 residues. This chain's CDR3 is CASSWSDRIQETQYF. The CDR3 DNA sequence: TGTGCCAGCAGCTGGTCGGACAGAATACAAGAGACCCAGTACTTC.

This chain links TRBV10-3 with TRBJ2-3; no reliable D call. Germline V gives CDR1 ENHRY, CDR2 SYGVKD. This CDR3 is built from 16 residues. With 3 bases removed from V and 0 bases from J, the gap between germline ends came to 13 bases. As DNA, the CDR3 is TGTGCCATCAGTGATAAGAGTAGATCCAGCACAGATACGCAGTATTTT. Encoded protein: CAISDKSRSSTDTQYF.

The chain recombines TRBV11-3 with TRBJ2-1, with a tentative D call TRBD1 (5 bases). CDR3 length: 14 amino acids. V dropped 5 bases and J dropped 8 bases, with 16 bases sitting between them. Germline values: CDR1 SGHNT, CDR2 YENEEA. The DNA of the CDR3 is TGTGCCAGCAGCGAGCCATACAGGTCCGATGAGCAGTTCTTC. Translating it yields CASSEPYRSDEQFF.

The V gene is TRBV5-1, the J gene TRBJ2-5; 10 bases agree with TRBD2. The end of the DNA is better explained by TRBJ2-7, so the J call may be wrong. Germline CDR1 and CDR2: SGHRS and YFSETQ. This CDR3 is 16 amino acids long. The CDR3 bases are TGCGCCAGCAGCTTGGGGGGCACTAGCGGGGTTGACGAGCAGTACTTC. It translates to CASSLGGTSGVDEQYF.

The chain recombines TRBV2 with TRBJ1-2; 7 nucleotides align to TRBD1. Germline trimming cut 5 bases from V and 4 bases from J; bases unmatched to any gene: 13. Germline CDR1 SNHLY, CDR2 FYNNEI. The CDR3 consists of 16 residues. CDR3 DNA sequence: TGTGCCAGCAGTTCAGGGGGGTTAGGGGAGGGCTATGGCTACACCTTC. It encodes CASSSGGLGEGYGYTF.

This clone was seen only once. The chain carries TRBV5-6 and TRBJ1-2; the D is unclear. The length of the CDR3 is 15 residues. V lost 4 bases, J lost 4 bases, and 17 bases lay in between. CDR1 is SGHDT, CDR2 YYEEEE, per germline. DNA for the CDR3: TGTGCCAGCAGCCTCACCTGGGATTTATTCTATGGCTACACCTTC. Its protein product is CASSLTWDLFYGYTF.

The rearrangement joins TRBV5-1 to TRBJ2-5; D not certain. Germline V gene lookup returns CDR1 SGHRS and CDR2 YFSETQ. CDR3 length: 15 amino acids. The ends were cut back, 0 bases at V and 2 bases at J, with 11 bases in the middle. CDR3 DNA sequence: TGCGCCAGCAGCTTGGAACCGATGGGTCAAGAGACCCAGTACTTC. Residues: CASSLEPMGQETQYF.

This clone came up once. The chain uses TRBV30 and TRBJ2-3; TRBD2 matches 10 bases. The V gene's germline CDR1 is GTSNPN and CDR2 SVGIG (reference sequence). V dropped 0 bases and J dropped 6; count of bases not matched to a gene: 6. CDR3 size: 15 residues. The CDR3 region is CAWSVSGRAPDTQYF. DNA of the CDR3: TGTGCCTGGAGTGTCAGCGGGAGGGCTCCCGATACGCAGTATTTT.

The chain employs TRBV30 and TRBJ1-1; unclear D gene. The germline gives CDR1 GTSNPN, CDR2 SVGIG (reference sequence). This CDR3 spans 14 amino acids. V was cut by 3 bases and J by 4 bases, with 15 bases left in between. The CDR3 sequence is CAWRPGSWGTEAFF. CDR3 nucleotides: TGTGCCTGGAGGCCCGGGTCCTGGGGCACTGAAGCTTTCTTT.